These 8 T cell receptor beta chains originate from one sample sequenced in a study of neurological immune-mediated disorders. TCRdb processed the 5' RACE reads anew with MiXCR; each CDR3 protein has one entry. This sample has around 46,000 distinct CDR3 sequences, with around 1.9% found just once. Source material: PBMCs. The receptors shown here come from a woman in her thirties or forties with multiple sclerosis.

This clonotype was recorded at least ten times. The V call is TRBV7-9, the J call TRBJ2-1; 7 bases match TRBD2. CDR3 length: 16 residues. V shed 5 bases, J shed 0 bases, and the junction held 7 bases outside the gene matches. CDR1 and CDR2 (germline): SEHNR, FQNEAQ (reference sequence). The CDR3 loop reads CASSTPAGTSYNEQFF. CDR3 bases: TGTGCCAGCAGCACCCCAGCGGGGACCTCCTACAATGAGCAGTTCTTC.

This clonotype showed up many times. This chain links TRBV5-1 with TRBJ2-2; TRBD1 aligns across 8 bases. With 5 bases clipped from V and 5 bases from J, the junction kept 8 bases outside the gene matches. The CDR3 sequence is 15 residues long. CDR1 is SGHRS, CDR2 YFSETQ, per germline. The CDR3 region is CASRLGQGRTGELFF. The CDR3 coding sequence is TGCGCCAGCAGACTCGGACAGGGACGTACCGGGGAGCTGTTTTTT. Filled out from reference TRBV5-1 and TRBJ2-2, the complete variable domain reads KAGVTQTPRYLIKTRGQQVTLSCSPISGHRSVSWYQQTPGQGLQFLFEYFSETQRNKGNFPGRFSGRQFSNSRSEMNVSTLELGDSALYLCASRLGQGRTGELFFGEGSRLTVL.

This clonotype is categorized as medium-sized (0.01 to 0.1%). J is TRBJ2-1 and V is TRBV20-1; D is unresolved. V was cut by 0 bases and J by 5 bases, with 8 bases left in between. Germline V lookup: CDR1 DFQATT, CDR2 SNEGSKA (reference sequence). This CDR3 spans 13 amino acids. CDR3 region: CSARDPLNNEQFF. The DNA of the CDR3 is TGCAGTGCTAGAGATCCTTTAAACAATGAGCAGTTCTTC.

This clonotype was observed at least ten times. The chain has TRBV15 and TRBJ1-3; no firm D call. Germline V gene lookup returns CDR1 LNHNV and CDR2 YYDKDF (reference sequence). CDR3 length: 16 residues. Trimming stripped 0 bases from V and 0 bases from J, with 9 bases between. The CDR3 region has the DNA TGTGCCACCAGCAGAGATCCGACTAACTCTGGAAACACCATATATTTT. Residues: CATSRDPTNSGNTIYF.

In this sample, this clonotype turned up many times. The chain has TRBV5-1 and TRBJ2-7; no reliable D call. This CDR3 has 14 residues. Trimming pared 0 bases from V and 4 bases from J, leaving 11 bases between. In germline, CDR1 is SGHRS, CDR2 YFSETQ. As DNA, the CDR3 is TGCGCCAGCAGCTTGGGGACGGCATCTTACGAGCAGTACTTC. It yields the protein CASSLGTASYEQYF.

At least ten counts were recorded for this clonotype. This rearrangement joins TRBV5-1 to TRBJ2-1; D possibly uses TRBD1 or TRBD2 (6 bases each). Germline V lookup: CDR1 SGHRS, CDR2 YFSETQ. CDR3 length: 13 residues. The V end lost 2 bases, the J end lost 8 bases, and 11 bases lay between the germline ends. Here the CDR3 DNA reads TGCGCCAGCAGCTTCGGGGGCACCGATGAGCAGTTCTTC. Its translation is CASSFGGTDEQFF.

This clonotype was seen many times. The rearrangement uses TRBV7-9 and TRBJ2-5; tentatively, D is TRBD1 (6 bases). Trimming took 4 bases from V and 5 from J, leaving 8 bases between them. The germline V gene has CDR1 SEHNR and CDR2 FQNEAQ (reference sequence). The CDR3 runs to 12 residues. CDR3 DNA sequence: TGTGCCAGCAGCTATACAGGGGAGACCCAGTACTTC. It translates to CASSYTGETQYF.

Many counts were recorded for this clonotype. V gene TRBV6-5 combines with J gene TRBJ1-1; TRBD1 matches 10 bases. Germline V gene sequence: CDR1 MNHEY, CDR2 SVGAGI. The CDR3 runs to 13 residues. Germline trimming cut 10 bases from V and 5 bases from J; bases unmatched to any gene: 7. CDR3 nucleotide sequence: TGTGCCACCGAAGGACAGGGGGGGACTGAAGCTTTCTTT. This codes for CATEGQGGTEAFF.